The rows below give T cell receptor beta chains drawn from one sample of a study of CD8 T cells in Susac syndrome. TCRdb used MiXCR to reprocess the immunoSEQ multiplex PCR reads, holding one entry per CDR3 protein. This sample yields about 140,000 distinct CDR3 sequences, of which 95% are seen a single time; 0.14% belongs to the top ten. Sequencing was performed on CD4+ T cells from PBMCs. All receptors come from a human donor with Susac syndrome. Each CDR3 is given with its conserved first and last residue. Fields, in order: V gene, D gene, clone size, J gene, CDR3 DNA, CDR3 protein. A D gene is named only where the DNA matches it firmly. Where a row states a size, it is once, few, many or the class of an expanded clone; other rows omit it.

TRBV28	TRBD1	.	TRBJ1-2	TGTGCCAGCAGCTGGGGCACAGGGGGAAACTATGGCTACACCTTC	CASSWGTGGNYGYTF
TRBV28	.	.	TRBJ1-5	TGTGCCAGCAGTTCAGGACCGAGCAATCAGCCCCAGCATTTT	CASSSGPSNQPQHF
TRBV20-1	.	.	TRBJ1-1	TGCAGTGCTCAAACAACGAGCCCTGAAGCTTTCTTT	CSAQTTSPEAFF
TRBV7-9	TRBD1	.	TRBJ1-1	TGTGCCAGCAGCTCTCGACAGGGAGGAATGAACACTGAAGCTTTCTTT	CASSSRQGGMNTEAFF
TRBV20-1	.	.	TRBJ2-3	TGCAGTGCTAGCGGGGACTCCCCAAGCACAGATACGCAGTATTTT	CSASGDSPSTDTQYF
TRBV12-3/TRBV12-4	.	.	TRBJ2-7	TGTGCCAGCAGTTGCGAGCAGTACTTC	CASSCEQYF
TRBV3-1	.	.	TRBJ1-1	TGTGCCAGCAGCCCCCAGTCGGGGAAGACTACTGAAGCTTTCTTT	CASSPQSGKTTEAFF
TRBV10-3	.	.	TRBJ2-1	TGTGCCATCGGCGAAAGAAGCAATGAGCAGTTCTTC	CAIGERSNEQFF
TRBV5-1	.	.	TRBJ2-7	TGCGCCAGCAGCTTCGGGACTCTATCCTACGAGCAGTACTTC	CASSFGTLSYEQYF
TRBV3-1	TRBD2	once	TRBJ2-7	TGTGCCAGCAGCCATTGGACTAGCGGGAGAAGTAGCGAGCAGTACTTC	CASSHWTSGRSSEQYF
TRBV7-9	.	.	TRBJ1-5	TGTGCCAGCTCCTTAGCGGGGTTGCCCCAGCATTTT	CASSLAGLPQHF
TRBV20-1	TRBD2	.	TRBJ2-7	TGCAGTGCTAGTAGTCTGGCGGGGGACGTCTACGAGCAGTACTTC	CSASSLAGDVYEQYF
TRBV25-1	.	.	TRBJ2-2	TGTGCCAGGATAGCGAAGGGGATAGGGGAGCTGTTTTTT	CARIAKGIGELFF
TRBV18	.	.	TRBJ2-7	TGTGCCAGCTCACCCTCTCGCGATTACGAGCAGTACTTC	CASSPSRDYEQYF
TRBV20-1	TRBD2	.	TRBJ2-3	TGCAGTGCTAGAAGCGGGGGTACGCAGTATTTT	CSARSGGTQYF
TRBV6-2/TRBV6-3	TRBD1	.	TRBJ2-2	TGTGCCAGCGGCAGGGGGCTTGGCGGGGAGCTGTTTTTT	CASGRGLGGELFF
TRBV7-9	.	.	TRBJ2-5	TGTGCCAGCAGCTTAGCTGACTTGCAAGAGACCCAGTACTTC	CASSLADLQETQYF
TRBV20-1	TRBD2	.	TRBJ2-7	TGCAGTGCCCGGACTAGTACCAACGAGCAGTACTTC	CSARTSTNEQYF
TRBV4-3	.	once	TRBJ2-1	TGCGCCAGCAGCCAAGAGCTCTCCTACAATGAGCAGTTCTTC	CASSQELSYNEQFF
TRBV30	.	.	TRBJ1-1	TGTGCCTGGAGTGTCATCGGGGGCGCGGACACTGAAGCTTTCTTT	CAWSVIGGADTEAFF
TRBV14	TRBD2	.	TRBJ2-1	TGTGCCAGCAGCCCCCGGACTAGCGGGAGTTTTTTTAGGTTCTTC	CASSPRTSGSFFRFF
TRBV30	TRBD2	.	TRBJ2-7	TGTGCCTGGAGAAGGGGGGCGGGAGGCGAGCAGTACTTC	CAWRRGAGGEQYF
TRBV30	TRBD2	.	TRBJ2-5	TGTGCCTGGAGTGGGGGCCCGGGGAGGGTAGAGACCCAGTACTTC	CAWSGGPGRVETQYF
TRBV19	TRBD1	.	TRBJ1-5	TGTGCCAGTACCCTGCGGAGGGGGCTCGGGCAGCCCCAGCATTTT	CASTLRRGLGQPQHF
TRBV15	.	.	TRBJ1-1	TGTGCCACCAGCAGAGATGGACAGAGCAACACTGAAGCTTTCTTT	CATSRDGQSNTEAFF
TRBV5-1	TRBD1	.	TRBJ2-5	TGCGCCAGCAGCTCCAGGACAGGGGGCCGTGAGACCCAGTACTTC	CASSSRTGGRETQYF
TRBV7-2	.	.	TRBJ2-1	TGTGCCAGCAGCTTAGCCAGGGACTATGAGCAGTTCTTC	CASSLARDYEQFF
TRBV20-1	.	.	TRBJ1-2	TGCAGTGCTAGAGACGGCACAGGGAGCGGCTATGGCTACACCTTC	CSARDGTGSGYGYTF
TRBV3-1	TRBD1	.	TRBJ1-1	TGTGCCAGCAGCCTTACAGGGGTGTCTGAAGCTTTCTTT	CASSLTGVSEAFF
TRBV9	TRBD2	few	TRBJ2-1	TGTGCCAGCAGCGTCTTAGCGGGAGCCTACAATGAGCAGTTCTTC	CASSVLAGAYNEQFF
TRBV29-1	.	.	TRBJ2-5	TGCAGCGTTGAGCAGGTCAGGGAAAAGACCCAGTACTTC	CSVEQVREKTQYF
TRBV4-3	TRBD2	.	TRBJ2-3	TGCGCCAGCAGCCAAGACCACAACGCGGGAGGAAGGGCAGATACGCAGTATTTT	CASSQDHNAGGRADTQYF
TRBV28	TRBD1	.	TRBJ1-1	TGTGCCAGCAGTTTTCGGACAGGGAAAGCTTTCTTT	CASSFRTGKAFF
TRBV2	TRBD1	once	TRBJ1-5	TGTGCCAGCAGTGGGGAGACAGGGGGCAGTCAGCCCCAGCATTTT	CASSGETGGSQPQHF
TRBV6-5	.	once	TRBJ1-2	TGTGCCAGCAGTACGGGTTCTGGACGGTATGGCTACACCTTC	CASSTGSGRYGYTF
TRBV12-3/TRBV12-4	TRBD2	.	TRBJ2-3	TGTGCCAGCAGTTTACGTCTAGCGGGGGATACGCAGTATTTT	CASSLRLAGDTQYF
TRBV5-1	.	.	TRBJ1-5	TGCGCCAGCAGCTTTTCGGGGGATCAGCCCCAGCATTTT	CASSFSGDQPQHF